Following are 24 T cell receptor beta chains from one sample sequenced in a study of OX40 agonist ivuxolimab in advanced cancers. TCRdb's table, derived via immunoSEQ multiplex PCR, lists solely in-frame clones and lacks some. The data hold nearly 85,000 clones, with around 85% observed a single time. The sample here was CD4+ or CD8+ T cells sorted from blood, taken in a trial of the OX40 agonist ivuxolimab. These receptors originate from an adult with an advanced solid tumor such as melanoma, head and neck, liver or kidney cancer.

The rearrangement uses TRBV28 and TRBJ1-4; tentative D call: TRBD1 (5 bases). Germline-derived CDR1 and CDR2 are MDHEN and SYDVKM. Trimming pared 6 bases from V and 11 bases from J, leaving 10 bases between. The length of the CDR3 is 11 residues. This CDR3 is CASRSGTKLFF. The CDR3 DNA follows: TGTGCCAGCAGATCCGGGACGAAACTGTTTTTT.

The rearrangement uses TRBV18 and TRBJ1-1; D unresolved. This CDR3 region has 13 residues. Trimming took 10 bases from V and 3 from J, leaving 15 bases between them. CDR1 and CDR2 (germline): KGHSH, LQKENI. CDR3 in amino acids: CATQETSDTEAFF. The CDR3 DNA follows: TGTGCCACCCAGGAGACGTCGGACACTGAAGCTTTCTTT. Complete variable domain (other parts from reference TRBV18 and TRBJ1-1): NAGVMQNPRHLVRRRGQEARLRCSPMKGHSHVYWYRQLPEEGLKFMVYLQKENIIDESGMPKERFSAEFPKEGPSILRIQQVVRGDSAAYFCATQETSDTEAFFGQGTRLTVV.

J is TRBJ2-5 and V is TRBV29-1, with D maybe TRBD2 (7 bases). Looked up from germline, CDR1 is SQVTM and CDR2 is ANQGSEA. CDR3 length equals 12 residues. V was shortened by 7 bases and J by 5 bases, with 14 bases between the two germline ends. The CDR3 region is CSGPGGGETQYF. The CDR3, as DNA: TGCAGCGGGCCGGGGGGCGGGGAGACCCAGTACTTC.

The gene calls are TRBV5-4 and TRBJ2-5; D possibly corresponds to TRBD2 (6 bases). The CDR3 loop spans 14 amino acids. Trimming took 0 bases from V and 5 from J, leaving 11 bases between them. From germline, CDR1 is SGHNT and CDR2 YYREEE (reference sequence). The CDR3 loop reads CASSLVRRGETQYF. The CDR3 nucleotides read TGTGCCAGCAGCTTGGTCCGGCGGGGTGAGACCCAGTACTTC. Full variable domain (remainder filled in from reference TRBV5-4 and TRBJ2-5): ETGVTQSPTHLIKTRGQQVTLRCSSQSGHNTVSWYQQALGQGPQFIFQYYREEENGRGNFPPRFSGLQFPNYSSELNVNALELDDSALYLCASSLVRRGETQYFGPGTRLLVL.

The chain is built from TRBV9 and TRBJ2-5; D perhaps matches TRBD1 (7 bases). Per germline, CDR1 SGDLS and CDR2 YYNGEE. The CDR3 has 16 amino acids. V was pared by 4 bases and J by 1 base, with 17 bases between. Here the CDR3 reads CASSRGRQGFQETQYF. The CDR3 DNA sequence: TGTGCCAGCAGCCGGGGGAGACAGGGCTTCCAAGAGACCCAGTACTTC.

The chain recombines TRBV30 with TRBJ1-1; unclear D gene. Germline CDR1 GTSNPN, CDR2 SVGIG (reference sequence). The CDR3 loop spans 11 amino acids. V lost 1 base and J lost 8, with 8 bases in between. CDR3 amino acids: CAWSDREEAFF. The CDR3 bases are TGTGCCTGGAGTGACCGGGAAGAAGCTTTCTTT.

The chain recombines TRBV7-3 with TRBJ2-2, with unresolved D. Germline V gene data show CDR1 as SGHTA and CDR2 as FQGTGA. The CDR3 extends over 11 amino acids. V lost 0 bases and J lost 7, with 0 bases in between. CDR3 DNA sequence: TGTGCCAGCAGCTTAACCGGGGAGCTGTTTTTT. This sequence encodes CASSLTGELFF.

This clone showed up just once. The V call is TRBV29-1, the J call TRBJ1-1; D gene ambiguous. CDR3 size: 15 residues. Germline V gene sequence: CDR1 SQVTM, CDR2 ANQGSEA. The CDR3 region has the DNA TGCAGTTTTACCAACGAGGCAGTTATGAACACTGAAGCTTTCTTT. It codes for CSFTNEAVMNTEAFF.

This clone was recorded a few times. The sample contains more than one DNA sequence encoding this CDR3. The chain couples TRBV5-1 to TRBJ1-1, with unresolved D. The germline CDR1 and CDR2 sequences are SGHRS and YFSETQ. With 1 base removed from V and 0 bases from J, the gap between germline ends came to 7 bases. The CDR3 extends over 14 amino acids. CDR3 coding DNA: TGCGCCAGCAGCTTGACCGGGTTGAACACTGAAGCTTTCTTT. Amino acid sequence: CASSLTGLNTEAFF.

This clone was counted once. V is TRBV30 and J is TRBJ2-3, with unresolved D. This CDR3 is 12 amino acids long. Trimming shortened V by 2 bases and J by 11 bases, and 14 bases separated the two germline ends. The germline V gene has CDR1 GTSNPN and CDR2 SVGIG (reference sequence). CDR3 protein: CAWSIWVGLQYF. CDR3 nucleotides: TGTGCCTGGAGTATCTGGGTGGGCCTGCAGTATTTT.

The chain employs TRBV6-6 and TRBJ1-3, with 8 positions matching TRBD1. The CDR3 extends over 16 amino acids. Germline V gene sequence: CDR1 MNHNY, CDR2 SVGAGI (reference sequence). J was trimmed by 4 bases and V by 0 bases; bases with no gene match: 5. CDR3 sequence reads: CASSYSVGTGGNTIYF. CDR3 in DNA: TGTGCCAGCAGTTACTCGGTAGGGACAGGAGGAAACACCATATATTTT.

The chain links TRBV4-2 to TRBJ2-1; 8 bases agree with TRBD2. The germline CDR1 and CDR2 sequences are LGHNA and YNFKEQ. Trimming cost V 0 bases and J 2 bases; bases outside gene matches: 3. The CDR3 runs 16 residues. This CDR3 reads CASSQDPGGPYNEQFF. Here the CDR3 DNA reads TGTGCCAGCAGCCAAGATCCGGGGGGGCCCTACAATGAGCAGTTCTTC.

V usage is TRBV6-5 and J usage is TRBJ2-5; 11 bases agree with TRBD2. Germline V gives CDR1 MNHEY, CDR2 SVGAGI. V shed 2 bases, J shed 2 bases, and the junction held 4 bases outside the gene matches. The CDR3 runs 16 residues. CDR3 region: CASSYGLAGGQETQYF. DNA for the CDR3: TGTGCCAGCAGTTACGGGCTAGCGGGGGGACAAGAGACCCAGTACTTC.

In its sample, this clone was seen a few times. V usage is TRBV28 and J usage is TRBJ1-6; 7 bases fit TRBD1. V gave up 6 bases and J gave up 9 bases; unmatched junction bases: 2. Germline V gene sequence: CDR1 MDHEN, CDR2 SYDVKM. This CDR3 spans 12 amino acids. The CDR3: CASRTGISPLHF. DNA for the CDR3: TGTGCCAGCAGGACAGGGATTTCACCCCTCCACTTT. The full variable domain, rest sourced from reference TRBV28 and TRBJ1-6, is DVKVTQSSRYLVKRTGEKVFLECVQDMDHENMFWYRQDPGLGLRLIYFSYDVKMKEKGDIPEGYSVSREKKERFSLILESASTNQTSMYLCASRTGISPLHFGNGTRLTVT.

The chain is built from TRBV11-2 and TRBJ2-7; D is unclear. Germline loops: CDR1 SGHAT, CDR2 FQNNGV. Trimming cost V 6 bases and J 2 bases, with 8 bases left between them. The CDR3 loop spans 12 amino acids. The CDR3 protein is CASRSPTYEQYF. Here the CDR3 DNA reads TGTGCCAGCAGGTCCCCCACCTACGAGCAGTACTTC.

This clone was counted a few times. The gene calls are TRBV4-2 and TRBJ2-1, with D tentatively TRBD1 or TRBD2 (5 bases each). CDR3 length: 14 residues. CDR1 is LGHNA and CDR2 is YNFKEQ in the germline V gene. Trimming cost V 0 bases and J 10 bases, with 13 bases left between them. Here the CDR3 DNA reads TGTGCCAGCAGCCAAGAAAGGGGAGAAGGCGAGCAGTTCTTC. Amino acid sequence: CASSQERGEGEQFF.

The CDR3 nucleotides read TGTGCCTGGACTAGCGGGGGAGCAGATACGCAGTATTTT. Its translation: CAWTSGGADTQYF. The V call is TRBV30, the J call TRBJ2-3; 10 bases agree with TRBD2. Germline-derived CDR1 and CDR2 are GTSNPN and SVGIG (reference sequence). V dropped 4 bases and J dropped 4; count of bases not matched to a gene: 2. The CDR3 loop spans 13 amino acids. Full variable domain (remainder filled in from reference TRBV30 and TRBJ2-3): SQTIHQWPATLVQPVGSPLSLECTVEGTSNPNLYWYRQAAGRGLQLLFYSVGIGQISSEVPQNLSASRPQDRQFILSSKKLLLSDSGFYLCAWTSGGADTQYFGPGTRLTVL.

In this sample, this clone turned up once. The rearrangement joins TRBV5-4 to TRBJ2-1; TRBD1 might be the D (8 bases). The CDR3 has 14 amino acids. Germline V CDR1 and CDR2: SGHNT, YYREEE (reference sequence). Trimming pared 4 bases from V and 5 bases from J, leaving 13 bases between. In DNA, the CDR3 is TGTGCCAGCAGCGGAACAGGGGGGGACAATGAGCAGTTCTTC. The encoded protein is CASSGTGGDNEQFF. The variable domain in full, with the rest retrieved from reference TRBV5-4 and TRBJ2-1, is ETGVTQSPTHLIKTRGQQVTLRCSSQSGHNTVSWYQQALGQGPQFIFQYYREEENGRGNFPPRFSGLQFPNYSSELNVNALELDDSALYLCASSGTGGDNEQFFGPGTRLTVL.

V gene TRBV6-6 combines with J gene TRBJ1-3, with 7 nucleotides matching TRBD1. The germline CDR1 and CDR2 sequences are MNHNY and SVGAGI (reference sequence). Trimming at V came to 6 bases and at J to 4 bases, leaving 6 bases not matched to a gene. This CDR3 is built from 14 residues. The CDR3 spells CASSLGQTGNTIYF. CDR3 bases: TGTGCCAGCAGCCTGGGACAGACGGGAAACACCATATATTTT.

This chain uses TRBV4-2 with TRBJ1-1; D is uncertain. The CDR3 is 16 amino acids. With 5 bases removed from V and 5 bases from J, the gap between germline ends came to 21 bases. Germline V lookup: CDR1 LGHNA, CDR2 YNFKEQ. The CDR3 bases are TGTGCCAGCAGCACCGTATCAGCTGGAAGAGGGACTGAAGCTTTCTTT. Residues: CASSTVSAGRGTEAFF.

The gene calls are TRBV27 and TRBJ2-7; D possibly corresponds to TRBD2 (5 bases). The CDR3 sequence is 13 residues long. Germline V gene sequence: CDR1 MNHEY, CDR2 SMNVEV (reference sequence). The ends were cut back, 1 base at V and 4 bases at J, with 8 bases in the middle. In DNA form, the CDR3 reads TGTGCCAGCAGTTTATATCCGGGGTACGAGCAGTACTTC. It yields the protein CASSLYPGYEQYF.

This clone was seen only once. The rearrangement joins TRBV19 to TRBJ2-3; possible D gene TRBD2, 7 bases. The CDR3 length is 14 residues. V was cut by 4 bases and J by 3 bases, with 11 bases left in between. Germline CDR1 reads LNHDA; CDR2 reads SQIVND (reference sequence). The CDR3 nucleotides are TGTGCCAGTAGTAAGGGGGGGGGAACAGATACGCAGTATTTT. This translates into CASSKGGGTDTQYF.

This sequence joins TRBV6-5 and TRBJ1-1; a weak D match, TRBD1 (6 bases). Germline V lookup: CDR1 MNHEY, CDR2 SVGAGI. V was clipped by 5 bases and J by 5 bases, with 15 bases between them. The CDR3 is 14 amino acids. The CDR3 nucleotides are TGTGCCAGCAGTGTTAGTTTCAGGGGTACTGAAGCTTTCTTT. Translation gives CASSVSFRGTEAFF.

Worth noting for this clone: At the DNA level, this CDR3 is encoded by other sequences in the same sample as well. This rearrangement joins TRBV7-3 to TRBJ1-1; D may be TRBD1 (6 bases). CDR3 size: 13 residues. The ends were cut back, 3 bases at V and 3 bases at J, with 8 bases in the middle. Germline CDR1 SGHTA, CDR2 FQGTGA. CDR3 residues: CASSLNRDTEAFF. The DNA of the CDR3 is TGTGCCAGCAGCTTGAACAGGGACACTGAAGCTTTCTTT. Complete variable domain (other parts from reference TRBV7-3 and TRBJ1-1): GAGVSQTPSNKVTEKGKYVELRCDPISGHTALYWYRQSLGQGPEFLIYFQGTGAADDSGLPNDRFFAVRPEGSVSTLKIQRTERGDSAVYLCASSLNRDTEAFFGQGTRLTVV.